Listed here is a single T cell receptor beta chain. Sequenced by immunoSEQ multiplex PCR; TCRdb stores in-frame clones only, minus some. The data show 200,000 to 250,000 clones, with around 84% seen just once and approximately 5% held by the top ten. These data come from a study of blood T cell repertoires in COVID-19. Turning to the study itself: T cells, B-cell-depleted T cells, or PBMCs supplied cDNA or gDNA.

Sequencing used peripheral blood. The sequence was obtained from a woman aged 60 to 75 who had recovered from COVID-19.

The CDR3 DNA reads as TGTGCCAGCAGCTTGCTAGCGGGGGCGTACAATGAGCAGTTCTTC. Its translation: CASSLLAGAYNEQFF. The chain uses TRBV5-4 and TRBJ2-1; 10 bases match TRBD2. The CDR3 runs 15 residues. Germline V CDR1 and CDR2: SGHNT, YYREEE (reference sequence). V shed 1 base and J 4 bases; nucleotides not matched to a gene: 2.